The text below deals with one T cell receptor (beta chain). Its specificity is not known. The sample originates from a study of regulatory T cells. Study-wide results and limits: Compared with autologous conventional CD4+ cells and control regulatory cells, CD3G-deficient regulatory T cells showed reduced diversity. Patient repertoires had restricted TRB V-J pairs and skewed V and J usage, most in Tregs.

All CD3G-deficient patients showed autoimmunity, more severe in two. CD4+ cells were sorted into CD25-high CD127-low regulatory cells and CD25-low CD127-high conventional cells. The primer mix had 52 TRBV and 13 TRBJ primers. Here immunoSEQ multiplex PCR was the method, and the copy in TCRdb shows in-frame clones only, minus some. The table records about 2,300 clones, about 91% of them present only once. The source is a child under 18 with CD3G deficiency. Sequenced sample: CD4+ Tregs sorted from blood.

CDR3 nucleotides: TGCGCCAGCAGAACCTTAAGCCACCATACGCAGTATTTT. Protein: CASRTLSHHTQYF. The chain carries TRBV4-1 and TRBJ2-3; no clear D gene. In germline, CDR1 is MGHRA, CDR2 YSYEKL. Trimming removed 6 bases at V and 7 bases at J, with 14 bases between. This CDR3 is built from 13 residues.